This T cell receptor beta chain stems from a study of shared clonotypes between healthy human individuals. TCRdb keeps only in-frame clones here, not all; method: immunoSEQ multiplex PCR. Of about 610,000 clones listed, roughly 96% were seen once; the top ten hold approximately 0.12%. CDR1 SGHNT and CDR2 YYREEE come from the germline V gene (reference sequence). The CDR3 runs 14 residues. V was cut by 2 bases and J by 7 bases, with 13 bases left in between. CD45RO-negative CD8 cells positively selected for CCR7 made up the naive population, which excluded terminally differentiated effector memory CD45RA+ cells.

V is TRBV5-4 and J is TRBJ1-5; D perhaps matches TRBD1 (6 bases). The TCR sequence derives from a woman younger than 45 in good health. The specimen was naive CD8+ T cells sorted from blood. CDR3 amino acids: CASSFMGGGQPQHF. The CDR3 DNA reads as TGTGCCAGCAGCTTCATGGGGGGCGGACAGCCCCAGCATTTT. The whole variable domain, filled in from reference TRBV5-4 and TRBJ1-5, reads ETGVTQSPTHLIKTRGQQVTLRCSSQSGHNTVSWYQQALGQGPQFIFQYYREEENGRGNFPPRFSGLQFPNYSSELNVNALELDDSALYLCASSFMGGGQPQHFGDGTRLSIL.